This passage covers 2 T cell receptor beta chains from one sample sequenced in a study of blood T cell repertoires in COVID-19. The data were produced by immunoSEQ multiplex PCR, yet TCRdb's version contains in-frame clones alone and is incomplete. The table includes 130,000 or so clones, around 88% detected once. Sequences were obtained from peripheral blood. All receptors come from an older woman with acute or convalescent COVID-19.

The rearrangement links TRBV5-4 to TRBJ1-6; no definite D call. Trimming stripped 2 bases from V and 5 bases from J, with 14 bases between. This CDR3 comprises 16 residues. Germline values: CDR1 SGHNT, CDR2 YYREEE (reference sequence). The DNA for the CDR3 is TGTGCCAGCAGCTTCGCGGCTCGGAGGGATAATTCACCCCTCCACTTT. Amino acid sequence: CASSFAARRDNSPLHF.

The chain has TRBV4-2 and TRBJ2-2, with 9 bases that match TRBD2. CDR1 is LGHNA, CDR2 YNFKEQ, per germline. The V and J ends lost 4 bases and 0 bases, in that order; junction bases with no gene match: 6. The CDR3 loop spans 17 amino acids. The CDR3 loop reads CASSPSGGPPNTGELFF. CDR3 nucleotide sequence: TGTGCCAGCAGCCCCAGCGGGGGGCCCCCGAACACCGGGGAGCTGTTTTTT.